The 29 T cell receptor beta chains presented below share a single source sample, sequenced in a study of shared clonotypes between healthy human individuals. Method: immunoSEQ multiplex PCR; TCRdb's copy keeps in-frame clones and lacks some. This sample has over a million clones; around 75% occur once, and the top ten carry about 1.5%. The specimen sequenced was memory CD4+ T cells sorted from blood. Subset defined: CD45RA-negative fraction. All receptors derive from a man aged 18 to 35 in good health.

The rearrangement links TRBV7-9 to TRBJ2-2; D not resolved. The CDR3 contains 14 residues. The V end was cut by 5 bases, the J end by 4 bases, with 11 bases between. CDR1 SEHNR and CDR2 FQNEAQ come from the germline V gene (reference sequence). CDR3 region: CASSARLATGELFF. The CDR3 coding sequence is TGTGCCAGCAGCGCCCGACTTGCCACCGGGGAGCTGTTTTTT.

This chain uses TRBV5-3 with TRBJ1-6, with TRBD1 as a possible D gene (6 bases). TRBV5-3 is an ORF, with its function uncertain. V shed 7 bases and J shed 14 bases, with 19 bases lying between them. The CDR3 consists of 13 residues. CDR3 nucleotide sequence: TGTGCCAGATTCAGGGGCCTTCCATGGGCCCTCCACTTT. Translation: CARFRGLPWALHF.

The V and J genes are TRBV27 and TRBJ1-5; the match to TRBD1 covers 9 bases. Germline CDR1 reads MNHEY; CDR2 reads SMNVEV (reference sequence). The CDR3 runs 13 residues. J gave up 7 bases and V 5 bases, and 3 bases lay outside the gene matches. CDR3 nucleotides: TGTGCCAGCAGTACGGACAGGGGACAGCCCCAGCATTTT. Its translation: CASSTDRGQPQHF.

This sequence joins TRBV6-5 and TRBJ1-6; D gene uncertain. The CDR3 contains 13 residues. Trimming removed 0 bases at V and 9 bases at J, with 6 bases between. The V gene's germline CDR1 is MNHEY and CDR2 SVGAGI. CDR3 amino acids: CASSYSTVSPLHF. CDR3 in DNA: TGTGCCAGCAGTTACTCGACGGTTTCACCCCTCCACTTT.

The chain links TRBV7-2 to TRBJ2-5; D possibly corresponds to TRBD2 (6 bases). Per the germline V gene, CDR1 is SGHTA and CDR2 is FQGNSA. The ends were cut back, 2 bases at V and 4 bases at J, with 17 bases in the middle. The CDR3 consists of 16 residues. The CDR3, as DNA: TGTGCCAGCAGCTTACAAGGACTAATGCCGACAGAGACCCAGTACTTC. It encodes CASSLQGLMPTETQYF.

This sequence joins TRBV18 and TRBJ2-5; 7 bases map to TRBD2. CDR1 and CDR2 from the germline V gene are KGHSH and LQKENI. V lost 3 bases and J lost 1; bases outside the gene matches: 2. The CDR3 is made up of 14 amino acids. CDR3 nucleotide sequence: TGTGCCAGCTCACCGGGACTAATCCAAGAGACCCAGTACTTC. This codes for CASSPGLIQETQYF.

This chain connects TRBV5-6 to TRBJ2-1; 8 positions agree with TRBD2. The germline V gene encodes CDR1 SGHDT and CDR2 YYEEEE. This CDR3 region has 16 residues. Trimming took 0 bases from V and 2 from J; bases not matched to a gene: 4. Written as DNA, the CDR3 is TGTGCCAGCAGCTTGGATACGGGGGGGCCCTACAATGAGCAGTTCTTC. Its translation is CASSLDTGGPYNEQFF.

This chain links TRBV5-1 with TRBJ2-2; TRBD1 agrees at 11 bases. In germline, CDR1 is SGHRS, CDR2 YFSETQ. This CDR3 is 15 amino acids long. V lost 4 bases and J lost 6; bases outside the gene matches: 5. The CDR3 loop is CASSPGGQGAGELFF. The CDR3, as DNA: TGCGCCAGCAGCCCTGGGGGACAGGGGGCCGGGGAGCTGTTTTTT.

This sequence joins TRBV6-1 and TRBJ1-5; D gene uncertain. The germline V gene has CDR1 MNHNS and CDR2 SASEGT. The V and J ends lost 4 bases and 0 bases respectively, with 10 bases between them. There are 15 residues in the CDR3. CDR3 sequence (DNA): TGTGCCAGCAGTGGGGCATCGAGTAGCAATCAGCCCCAGCATTTT. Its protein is CASSGASSSNQPQHF.

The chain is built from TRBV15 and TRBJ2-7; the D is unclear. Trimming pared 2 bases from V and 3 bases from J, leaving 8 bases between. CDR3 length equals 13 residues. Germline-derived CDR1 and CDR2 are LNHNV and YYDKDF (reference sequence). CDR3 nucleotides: TGTGCCACCAGCAGACAGATGGGCTACGAGCAGTACTTC. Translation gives CATSRQMGYEQYF.

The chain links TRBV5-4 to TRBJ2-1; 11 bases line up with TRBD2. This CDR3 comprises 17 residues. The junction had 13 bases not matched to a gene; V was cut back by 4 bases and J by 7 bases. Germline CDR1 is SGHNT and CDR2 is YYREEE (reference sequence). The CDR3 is CASSLGGGASGRNEQFF. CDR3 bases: TGTGCCAGCAGCCTCGGGGGAGGGGCTAGCGGGAGGAATGAGCAGTTCTTC.

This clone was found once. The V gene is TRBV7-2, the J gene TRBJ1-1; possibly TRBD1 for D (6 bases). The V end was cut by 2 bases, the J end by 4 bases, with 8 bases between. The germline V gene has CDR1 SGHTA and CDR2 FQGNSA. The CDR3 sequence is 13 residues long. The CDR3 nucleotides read TGTGCCAGCAGCTTAAAACAGGGCACTGAAGCTTTCTTT. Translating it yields CASSLKQGTEAFF.

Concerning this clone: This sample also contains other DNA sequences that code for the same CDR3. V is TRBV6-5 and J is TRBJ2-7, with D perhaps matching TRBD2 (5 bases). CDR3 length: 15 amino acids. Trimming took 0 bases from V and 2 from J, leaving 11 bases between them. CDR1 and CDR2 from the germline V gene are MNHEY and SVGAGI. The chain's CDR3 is CASSYSPPGTYEQYF. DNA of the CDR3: TGTGCCAGCAGTTACTCTCCTCCGGGAACCTACGAGCAGTACTTC.

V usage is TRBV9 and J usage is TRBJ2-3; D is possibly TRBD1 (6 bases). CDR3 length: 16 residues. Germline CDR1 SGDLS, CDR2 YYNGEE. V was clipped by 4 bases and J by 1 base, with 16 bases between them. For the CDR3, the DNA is TGTGCCAGCAGCCCCCTTAGCGAGGGGGGCACAGATACGCAGTATTTT. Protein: CASSPLSEGGTDTQYF.

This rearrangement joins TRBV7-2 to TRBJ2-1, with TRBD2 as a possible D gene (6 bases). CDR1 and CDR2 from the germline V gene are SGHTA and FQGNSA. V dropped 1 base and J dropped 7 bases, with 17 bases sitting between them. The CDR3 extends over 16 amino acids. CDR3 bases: TGTGCCAGCAGCTTAGTGGGACTGACCCCGGGGAATGAGCAGTTCTTC. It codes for CASSLVGLTPGNEQFF.

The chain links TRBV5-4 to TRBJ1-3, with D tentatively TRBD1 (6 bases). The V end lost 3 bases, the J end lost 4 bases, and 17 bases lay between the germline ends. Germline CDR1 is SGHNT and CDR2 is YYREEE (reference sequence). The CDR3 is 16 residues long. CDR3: CASSSRTGTKGNTIYF. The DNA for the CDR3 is TGTGCCAGCAGCTCCCGTACCGGGACAAAAGGAAACACCATATATTTT.

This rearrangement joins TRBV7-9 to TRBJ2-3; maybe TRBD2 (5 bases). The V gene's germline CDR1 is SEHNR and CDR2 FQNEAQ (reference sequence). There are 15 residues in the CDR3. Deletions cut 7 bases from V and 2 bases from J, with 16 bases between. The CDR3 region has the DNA TGTGCCAGCACCCCCCCCCGTAGCGCCACAGATACGCAGTATTTT. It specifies CASTPPRSATDTQYF.

CDR3 residues: CASSLSSVTEAFF. Written as DNA, the CDR3 is TGTGCCAGCAGCTTAAGTAGCGTCACTGAAGCTTTCTTT. The chain has TRBV11-3 and TRBJ1-1; D unresolved. Germline V CDR1 and CDR2: SGHNT, YENEEA. The CDR3 loop spans 13 amino acids. Trimming took 2 bases from V and 4 from J, leaving 8 bases between them.

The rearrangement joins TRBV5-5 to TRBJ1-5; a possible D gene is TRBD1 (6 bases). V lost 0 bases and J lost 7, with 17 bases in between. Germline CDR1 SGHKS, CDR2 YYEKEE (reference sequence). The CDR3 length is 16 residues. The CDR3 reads CASSLEYGGAGQPQHF. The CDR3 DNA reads TGTGCCAGCAGCTTGGAGTATGGGGGGGCAGGACAGCCCCAGCATTTT.

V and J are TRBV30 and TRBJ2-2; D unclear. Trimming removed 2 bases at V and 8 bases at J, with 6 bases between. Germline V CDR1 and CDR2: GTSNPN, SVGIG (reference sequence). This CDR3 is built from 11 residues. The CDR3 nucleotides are TGTGCCTGGAGTAGGATAGGGGAGCTGTTTTTT. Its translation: CAWSRIGELFF.

The CDR3 sequence: CAISAEGPNTEAFF. The DNA of the CDR3 is TGTGCCATCAGCGCCGAGGGGCCCAACACTGAAGCTTTCTTT. This sequence joins TRBV10-3 and TRBJ1-1; TRBD1 is a possible D gene (5 bases). Looked up from germline, CDR1 is ENHRY and CDR2 is SYGVKD. The CDR3 contains 14 residues. V lost 6 bases and J 2 bases, leaving 13 bases between the germline ends.

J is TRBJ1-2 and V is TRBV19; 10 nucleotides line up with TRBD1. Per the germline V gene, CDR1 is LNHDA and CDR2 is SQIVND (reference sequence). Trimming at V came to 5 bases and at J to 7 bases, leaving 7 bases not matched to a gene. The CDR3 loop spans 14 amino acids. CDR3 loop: CASSVGQGERGYTF. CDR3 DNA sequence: TGTGCCAGTAGTGTCGGACAGGGGGAACGTGGCTACACCTTC.

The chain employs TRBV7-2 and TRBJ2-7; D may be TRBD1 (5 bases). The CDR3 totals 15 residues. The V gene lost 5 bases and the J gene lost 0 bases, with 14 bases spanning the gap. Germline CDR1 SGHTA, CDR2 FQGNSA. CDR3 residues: CASSQHRQLSYEQYF. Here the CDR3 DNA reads TGTGCCAGCAGCCAGCACCGACAGCTCTCCTACGAGCAGTACTTC.

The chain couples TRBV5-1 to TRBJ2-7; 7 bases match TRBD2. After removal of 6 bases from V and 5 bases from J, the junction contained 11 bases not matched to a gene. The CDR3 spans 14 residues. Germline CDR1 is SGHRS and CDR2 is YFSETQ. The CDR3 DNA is TGCGCCAGCAAACTAGCGCCCCAAGTTGACGAGCAGTACTTC. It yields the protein CASKLAPQVDEQYF.

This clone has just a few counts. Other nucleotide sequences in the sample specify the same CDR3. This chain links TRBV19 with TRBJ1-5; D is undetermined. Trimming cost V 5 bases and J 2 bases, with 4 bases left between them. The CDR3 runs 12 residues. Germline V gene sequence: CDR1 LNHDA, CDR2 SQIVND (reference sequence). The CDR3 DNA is TGTGCCAGTAGTTGGCGCAATCAGCCCCAGCATTTT. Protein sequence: CASSWRNQPQHF.

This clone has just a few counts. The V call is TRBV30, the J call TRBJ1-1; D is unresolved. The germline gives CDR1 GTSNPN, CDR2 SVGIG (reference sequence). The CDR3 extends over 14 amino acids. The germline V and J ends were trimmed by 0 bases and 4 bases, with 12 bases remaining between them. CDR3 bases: TGTGCCTGGAGTGTAGATGGGGTCGGCACTGAAGCTTTCTTT. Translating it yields CAWSVDGVGTEAFF.

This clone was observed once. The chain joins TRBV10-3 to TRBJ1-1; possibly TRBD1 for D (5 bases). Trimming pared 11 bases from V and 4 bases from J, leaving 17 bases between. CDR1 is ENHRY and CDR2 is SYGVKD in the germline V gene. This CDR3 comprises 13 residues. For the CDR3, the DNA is TGTGCCGCAAATGGGGGTAGCGGCACTGAAGCTTTCTTT. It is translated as CAANGGSGTEAFF.

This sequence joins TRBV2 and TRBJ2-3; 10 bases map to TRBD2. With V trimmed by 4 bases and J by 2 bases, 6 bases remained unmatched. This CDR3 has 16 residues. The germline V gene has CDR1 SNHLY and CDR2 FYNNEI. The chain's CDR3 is CASSGGSGGATDTQYF. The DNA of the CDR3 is TGTGCCAGCAGTGGTGGCAGCGGGGGGGCCACAGATACGCAGTATTTT.

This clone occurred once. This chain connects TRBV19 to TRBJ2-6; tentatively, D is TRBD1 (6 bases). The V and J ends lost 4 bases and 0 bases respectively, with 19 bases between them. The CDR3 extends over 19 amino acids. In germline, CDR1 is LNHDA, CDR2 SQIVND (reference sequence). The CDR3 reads CASSTMVGATSSGANVLTF. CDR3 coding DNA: TGTGCCAGTAGTACAATGGTGGGGGCCACCAGCTCTGGGGCCAACGTCCTGACTTTC.